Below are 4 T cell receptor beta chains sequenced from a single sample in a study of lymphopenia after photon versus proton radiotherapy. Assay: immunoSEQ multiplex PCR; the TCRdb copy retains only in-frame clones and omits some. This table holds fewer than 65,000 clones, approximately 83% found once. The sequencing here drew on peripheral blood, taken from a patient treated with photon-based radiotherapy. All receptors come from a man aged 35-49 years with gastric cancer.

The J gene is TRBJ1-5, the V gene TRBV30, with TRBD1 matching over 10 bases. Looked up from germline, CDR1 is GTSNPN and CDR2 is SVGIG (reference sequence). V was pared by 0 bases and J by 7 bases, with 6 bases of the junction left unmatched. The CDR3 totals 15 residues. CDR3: CAWSVPGTGAQPQHF. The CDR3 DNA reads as TGTGCCTGGAGTGTACCCGGGACAGGGGCCCAGCCCCAGCATTTT.

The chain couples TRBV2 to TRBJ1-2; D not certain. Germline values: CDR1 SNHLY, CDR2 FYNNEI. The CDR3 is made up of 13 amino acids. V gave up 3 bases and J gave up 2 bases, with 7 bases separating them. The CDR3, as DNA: TGTGCCAGCAGTGACGTACAGAACTATGGCTACACCTTC. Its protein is CASSDVQNYGYTF.

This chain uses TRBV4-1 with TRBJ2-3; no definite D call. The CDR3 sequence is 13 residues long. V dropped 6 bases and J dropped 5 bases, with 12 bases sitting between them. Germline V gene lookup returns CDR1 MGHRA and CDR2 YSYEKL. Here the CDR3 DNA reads TGCGCCAGCAGTCGGACGATAGGAGATACGCAGTATTTT. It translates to CASSRTIGDTQYF.

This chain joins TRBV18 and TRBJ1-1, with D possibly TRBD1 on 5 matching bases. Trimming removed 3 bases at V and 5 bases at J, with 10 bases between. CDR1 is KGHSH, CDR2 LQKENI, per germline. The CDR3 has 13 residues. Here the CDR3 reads CASSPQTATEAFF. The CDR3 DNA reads TGTGCCAGCTCACCCCAGACAGCTACTGAAGCTTTCTTT.